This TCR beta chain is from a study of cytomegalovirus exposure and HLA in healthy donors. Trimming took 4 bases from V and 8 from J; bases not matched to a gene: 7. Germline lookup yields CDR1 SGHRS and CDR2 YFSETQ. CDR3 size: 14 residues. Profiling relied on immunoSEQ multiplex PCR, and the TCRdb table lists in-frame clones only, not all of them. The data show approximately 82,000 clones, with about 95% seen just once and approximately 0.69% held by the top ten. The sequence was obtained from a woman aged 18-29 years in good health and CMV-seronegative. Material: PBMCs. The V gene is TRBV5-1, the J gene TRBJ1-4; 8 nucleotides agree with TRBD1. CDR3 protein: CASSVGQGSEKLFF. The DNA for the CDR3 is TGCGCCAGCAGCGTTGGACAGGGCTCGGAAAAACTGTTTTTT.